Each of the 11 T cell receptor beta chains below was sequenced from the same sample in a study of graft-versus-host responses after intestinal transplantation (dated by TCRdb to the early 2020s). The antigens for these receptors are not known. According to the study, the label for this sample's time point signals: cells obtained before transplantation from donor or recipient. The library came from the immunoSEQ multiplex PCR assay. This is the immuneACCESS table as TCRdb keeps it, with only in-frame sequences that have V and J called. A part of the clones is gone; compared with another copy, unresolved V genes explain less than half, and the rest is unexplained. The sample table records around 100,000 clones; more than 85% of these occur just once. The ten biggest clones cover roughly 0.97% of the sample. The sequenced sample was unstimulated CD4+ T cells sorted from spleen or lymph node cells, obtained before transplant. The source of these receptors is a human donor who was the organ donor for an intestinal transplant.

There are a few counts of this clone. The chain uses TRBV28 and TRBJ1-5; 12 bases map to TRBD1. Germline V gives CDR1 MDHEN, CDR2 SYDVKM. The CDR3 totals 19 residues. V shed 5 bases, J shed 2 bases, and the junction held 13 bases outside the gene matches. DNA for the CDR3: TGTGCCAGCAGTCTAGTAGTGGGACAGGGGGCGACCGGCAATCAGCCCCAGCATTTT. Protein sequence: CASSLVVGQGATGNQPQHF.

In DNA, the CDR3 is TGTGCCACCAGCAGAGATCCGACGACTGAAGCTTTCTTT. This translates into CATSRDPTTEAFF. V gene TRBV15 combines with J gene TRBJ1-1; D unresolved. V was trimmed by 0 bases and J by 5 bases, leaving 7 bases between them. CDR1 is LNHNV and CDR2 is YYDKDF in the germline V gene (reference sequence). The CDR3 extends over 13 amino acids.

V usage is TRBV30 and J usage is TRBJ1-1, with a weak D call TRBD1 (5 bases). The germline V and J ends were trimmed by 3 bases and 11 bases, with 16 bases remaining between them. Germline V CDR1 and CDR2: GTSNPN, SVGIG (reference sequence). The CDR3 loop spans 12 amino acids. CDR3: CAWSSMGGNAFF. The CDR3 region has the DNA TGTGCCTGGAGCTCAATGGGGGGGAATGCTTTCTTT.

This clone was seen just once. The chain employs TRBV5-1 and TRBJ2-6; D might be TRBD1 or TRBD2, each matching 6 bases. The CDR3 totals 16 residues. Trimming took off 0 bases at V and 0 bases at J, with 7 bases between the two ends. Germline CDR1 SGHRS, CDR2 YFSETQ. As DNA, the CDR3 is TGCGCCAGCAGCTTGGGGGGGGCCTCTGGGGCCAACGTCCTGACTTTC. Translated: CASSLGGASGANVLTF.

This chain links TRBV5-4 with TRBJ2-3; D perhaps matches TRBD1 (5 bases). In germline, CDR1 is SGHNT, CDR2 YYREEE (reference sequence). This CDR3 spans 13 amino acids. Trimming left V 4 bases short and J 8 bases short, with 14 bases between. The DNA of the CDR3 is TGTGCCAGCAGCCAGCCAGGGTTGGGTACGCAGTATTTT. It codes for CASSQPGLGTQYF.

The V call is TRBV27, the J call TRBJ2-2; D may be TRBD1 or TRBD2 (5 bases each). V was cut by 2 bases and J by 5 bases, with 9 bases left in between. This CDR3 is built from 14 residues. CDR1 and CDR2 (germline): MNHEY, SMNVEV (reference sequence). CDR3 loop: CASSLIGATGELFF. The CDR3 DNA follows: TGTGCCAGCAGTTTAATCGGGGCGACCGGGGAGCTGTTTTTT.

The chain employs TRBV18 and TRBJ1-1; D is ambiguous. Trimming pared 3 bases from V and 0 bases from J, leaving 8 bases between. Germline loops: CDR1 KGHSH, CDR2 LQKENI. The CDR3 covers 14 residues. The CDR3 protein is CASSPGIMNTEAFF. The CDR3 DNA follows: TGTGCCAGCTCACCCGGGATCATGAACACTGAAGCTTTCTTT.

V usage is TRBV5-6 and J usage is TRBJ1-6; 8 bases line up with TRBD1. Germline lookup yields CDR1 SGHDT and CDR2 YYEEEE. V gave up 4 bases and J gave up 9 bases; unmatched junction bases: 6. The CDR3 covers 14 residues. CDR3 DNA: TGTGCCAGCAGCCTTGACAGGGGATCTTCACCCCTCCACTTT. Translating it yields CASSLDRGSSPLHF.

The chain is built from TRBV11-2 and TRBJ1-2; 9 bases are shared with TRBD1. The CDR3 is 13 amino acids. V was clipped by 5 bases and J by 14 bases; unmatched bases: 12. Germline V CDR1 and CDR2: SGHAT, FQNNGV. In nucleotides, the CDR3 is TGTGCCAGCAGCCCCGGGACAGGGTCCTTCGAGACCTTC. Translating it yields CASSPGTGSFETF.

The genes are TRBV6-5 and TRBJ2-7; D perhaps matches TRBD1 (6 bases). The germline V gene has CDR1 MNHEY and CDR2 SVGAGI. This CDR3 region has 15 residues. V was shortened by 3 bases and J by 4 bases, with 16 bases between the two germline ends. CDR3 coding DNA: TGTGCCAGCAGTTATCGCCACAGGGTCGGATACGAGCAGTACTTC. Protein sequence: CASSYRHRVGYEQYF.

This chain uses TRBV4-1 with TRBJ2-5; 13 bases are shared with TRBD2. Germline-derived CDR1 and CDR2 are MGHRA and YSYEKL. The CDR3 totals 18 residues. V gave up 1 base and J gave up 3 bases; unmatched junction bases: 8. The CDR3 bases are TGCGCCAGCAGCCAAGCCAGGTGGACTAGCGGGGGAAAAGAGACCCAGTACTTC. Encoded protein: CASSQARWTSGGKETQYF.